This T cell receptor beta chain was captured by sequencing in a study of T cells after yellow fever vaccination. About the research overall: Fractions low in cell number were prepared with SMART-Seq v4 Ultra Low Input.

With 3 bases removed from V and 15 bases from J, the gap between germline ends came to 27 bases. The CDR3 loop spans 16 amino acids. Germline CDR1 reads LNHDA; CDR2 reads SQIVND (reference sequence). The sample holds a few counts of this clonotype. Its antigen remains unknown. Each CDR3 protein is one row after TCRdb ran MiXCR on the 5' RACE reads. Of 450,000 to 600,000 distinct CDR3 sequences in the sample, roughly 14% were seen once. Study-level results: The presence of abundant clonotypes contaminating from the bulk population was possible in FACS-sorted repertoires.

The sequencing used PBMCs, collected on the day of the yellow fever booster vaccination. The sequence was collected from a man aged 30 to 45 who received the YFV17D yellow fever vaccine. V and J are TRBV19 and TRBJ2-1, with D perhaps TRBD1 or TRBD2 (5 bases each). The CDR3 region is CASSIPTRGLSDPLFF. In DNA form, the CDR3 reads TGTGCCAGTAGTATTCCCACCCGGGGCCTCTCCGACCCACTGTTCTTC. Supplemented by reference TRBV19 and TRBJ2-1, the full variable domain reads DGGITQSPKYLFRKEGQNVTLSCEQNLNHDAMYWYRQDPGQGLRLIYYSQIVNDFQKGDIAEGYSVSREKKESFPLTVTSAQKNPTAFYLCASSIPTRGLSDPLFFGPGTRLTVL.